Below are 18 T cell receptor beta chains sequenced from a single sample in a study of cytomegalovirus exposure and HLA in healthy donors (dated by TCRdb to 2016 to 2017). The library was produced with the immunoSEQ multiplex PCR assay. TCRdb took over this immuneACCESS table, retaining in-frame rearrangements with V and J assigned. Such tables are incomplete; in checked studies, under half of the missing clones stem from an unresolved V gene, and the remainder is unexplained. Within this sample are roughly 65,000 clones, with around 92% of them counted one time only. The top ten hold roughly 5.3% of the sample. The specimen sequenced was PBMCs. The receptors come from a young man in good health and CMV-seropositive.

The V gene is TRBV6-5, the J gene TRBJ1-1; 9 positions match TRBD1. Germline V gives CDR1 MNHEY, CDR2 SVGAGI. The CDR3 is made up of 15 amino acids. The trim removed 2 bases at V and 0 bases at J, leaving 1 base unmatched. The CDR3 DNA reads TGTGCCAGCAGTTACACAGGGGGCGTGAACACTGAAGCTTTCTTT. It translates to CASSYTGGVNTEAFF.

DNA of the CDR3: TGTGCCAGCAGCTTGGCCGGTCAGGGGGTAACAGATACGCAGTATTTT. This encodes CASSLAGQGVTDTQYF. This chain joins TRBV5-6 and TRBJ2-3, with TRBD1 identical over 7 bases. J gave up 3 bases and V 0 bases, and 7 bases lay outside the gene matches. Per germline, CDR1 SGHDT and CDR2 YYEEEE. The CDR3 has 16 amino acids.

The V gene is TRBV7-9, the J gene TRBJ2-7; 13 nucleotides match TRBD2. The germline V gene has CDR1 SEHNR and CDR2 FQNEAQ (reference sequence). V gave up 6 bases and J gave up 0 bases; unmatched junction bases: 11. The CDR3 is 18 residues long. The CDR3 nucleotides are TGTGCCAGCAGTCCAGCGGGACTAGCGGGACGGAGCTCCTACGAGCAGTACTTC. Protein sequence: CASSPAGLAGRSSYEQYF.

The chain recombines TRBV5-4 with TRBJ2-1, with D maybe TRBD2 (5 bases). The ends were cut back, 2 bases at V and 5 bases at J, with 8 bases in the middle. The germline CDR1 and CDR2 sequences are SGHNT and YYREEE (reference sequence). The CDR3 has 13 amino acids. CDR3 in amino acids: CASSFRGNNEQFF. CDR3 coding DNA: TGTGCCAGCAGCTTCCGAGGGAACAATGAGCAGTTCTTC.

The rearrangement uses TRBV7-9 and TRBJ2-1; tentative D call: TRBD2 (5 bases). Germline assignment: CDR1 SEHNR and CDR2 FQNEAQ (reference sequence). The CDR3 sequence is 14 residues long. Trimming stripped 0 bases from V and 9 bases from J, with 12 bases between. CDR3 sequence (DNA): TGTGCCAGCAGCTTAGCGGCCGGGATCGGTGAGCAGTTCTTC. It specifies CASSLAAGIGEQFF.

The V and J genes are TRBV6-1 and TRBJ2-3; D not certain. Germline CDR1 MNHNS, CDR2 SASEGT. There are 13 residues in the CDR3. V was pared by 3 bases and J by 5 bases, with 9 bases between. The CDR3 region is CASSDRLKDTQYF. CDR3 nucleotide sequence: TGTGCCAGCAGTGATCGACTGAAAGATACGCAGTATTTT.

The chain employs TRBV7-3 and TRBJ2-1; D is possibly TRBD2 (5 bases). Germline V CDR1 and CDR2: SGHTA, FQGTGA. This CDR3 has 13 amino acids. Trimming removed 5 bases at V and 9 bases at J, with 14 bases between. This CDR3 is CASSPTSSSEQFF. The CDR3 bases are TGTGCCAGCAGCCCAACTAGTTCTAGTGAGCAGTTCTTC.

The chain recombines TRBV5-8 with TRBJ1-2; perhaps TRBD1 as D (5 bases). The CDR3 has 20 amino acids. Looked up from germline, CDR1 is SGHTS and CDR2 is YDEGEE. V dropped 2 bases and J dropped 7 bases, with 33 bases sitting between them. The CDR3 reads CASSLNLQATFPGVYSGYTF. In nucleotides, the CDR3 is TGTGCCAGCAGCTTAAACTTACAGGCGACTTTCCCTGGGGTCTACTCTGGCTACACCTTC.

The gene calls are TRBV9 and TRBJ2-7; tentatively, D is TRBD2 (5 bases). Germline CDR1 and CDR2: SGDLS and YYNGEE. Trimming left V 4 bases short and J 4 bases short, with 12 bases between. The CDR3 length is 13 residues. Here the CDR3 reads CASSQGLEYEQYF. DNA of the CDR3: TGTGCCAGCAGCCAAGGACTCGAATACGAGCAGTACTTC.

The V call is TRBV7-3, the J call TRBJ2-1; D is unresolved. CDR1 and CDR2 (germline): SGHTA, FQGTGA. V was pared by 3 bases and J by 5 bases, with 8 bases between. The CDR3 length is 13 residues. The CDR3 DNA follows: TGTGCCAGCAGCTTCCGCCGAGACAATGAGCAGTTCTTC. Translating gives CASSFRRDNEQFF. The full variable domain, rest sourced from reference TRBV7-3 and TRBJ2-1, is GAGVSQTPSNKVTEKGKYVELRCDPISGHTALYWYRQSLGQGPEFLIYFQGTGAADDSGLPNDRFFAVRPEGSVSTLKIQRTERGDSAVYLCASSFRRDNEQFFGPGTRLTVL.

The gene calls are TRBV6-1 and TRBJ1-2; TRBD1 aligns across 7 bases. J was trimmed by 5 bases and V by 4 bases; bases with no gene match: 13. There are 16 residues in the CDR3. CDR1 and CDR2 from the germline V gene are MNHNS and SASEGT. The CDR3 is CASSAEHWDSGYGYTF. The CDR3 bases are TGTGCCAGCAGTGCAGAACATTGGGACAGCGGTTATGGCTACACCTTC.

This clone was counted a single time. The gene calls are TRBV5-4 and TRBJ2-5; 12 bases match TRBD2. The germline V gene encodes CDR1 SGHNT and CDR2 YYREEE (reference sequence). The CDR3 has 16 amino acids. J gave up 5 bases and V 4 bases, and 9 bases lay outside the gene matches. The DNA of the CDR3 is TGTGCCAGCAGCCAATCGACTAGCGGGAGCTCGGAGACCCAGTACTTC. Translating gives CASSQSTSGSSETQYF.

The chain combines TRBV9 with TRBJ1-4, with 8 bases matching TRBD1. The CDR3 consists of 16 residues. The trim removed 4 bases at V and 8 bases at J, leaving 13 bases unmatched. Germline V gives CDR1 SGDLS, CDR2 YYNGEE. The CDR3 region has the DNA TGTGCCAGCAGCCTAGGGACAGGCCAAACCGGGGAAAAACTGTTTTTT. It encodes CASSLGTGQTGEKLFF.

The CDR3 here is CASSRGRVSREQYF. The DNA for the CDR3 is TGTGCCAGCAGCCGGGGTAGGGTGTCGCGCGAGCAGTACTTC. V gene TRBV5-6 combines with J gene TRBJ2-7, with D tentatively TRBD2 (5 bases). Germline CDR1 and CDR2: SGHDT and YYEEEE. CDR3 size: 14 residues. Trimming removed 4 bases from V and 6 bases from J, with 17 bases in between.

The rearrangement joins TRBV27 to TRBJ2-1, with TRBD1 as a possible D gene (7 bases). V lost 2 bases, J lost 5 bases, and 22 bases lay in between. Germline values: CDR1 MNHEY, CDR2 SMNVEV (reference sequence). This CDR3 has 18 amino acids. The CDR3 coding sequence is TGTGCCAGCAGTTTAAGGGGAACCAGGGGCAGGGGGGACAATGAGCAGTTCTTC. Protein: CASSLRGTRGRGDNEQFF.

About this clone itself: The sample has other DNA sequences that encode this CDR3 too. The CDR3 loop reads CASSLGRGRTEAFF. DNA for the CDR3: TGTGCCAGCAGTTTAGGCCGGGGAAGAACTGAAGCTTTCTTT. The chain joins TRBV27 to TRBJ1-1; D uncertain. The CDR3 length is 14 residues. The V gene's germline CDR1 is MNHEY and CDR2 SMNVEV (reference sequence). The V and J ends lost 2 bases and 5 bases respectively, with 12 bases between them.

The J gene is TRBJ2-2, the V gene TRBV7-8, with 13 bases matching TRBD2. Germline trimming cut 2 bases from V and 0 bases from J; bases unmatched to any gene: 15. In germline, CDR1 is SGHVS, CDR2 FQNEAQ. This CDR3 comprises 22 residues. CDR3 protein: CASSLLVPGRLAGGSNTGELFF. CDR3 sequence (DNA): TGTGCCAGCAGCTTATTAGTTCCTGGGAGACTAGCGGGGGGTTCGAACACCGGGGAGCTGTTTTTT. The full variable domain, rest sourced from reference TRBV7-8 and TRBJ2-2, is GAGVSQSPRYKVAKRGQDVALRCDPISGHVSLFWYQQALGQGPEFLTYFQNEAQLDKSGLPSDRFFAERPEGSVSTLKIQRTQQEDSAVYLCASSLLVPGRLAGGSNTGELFFGEGSRLTVL.

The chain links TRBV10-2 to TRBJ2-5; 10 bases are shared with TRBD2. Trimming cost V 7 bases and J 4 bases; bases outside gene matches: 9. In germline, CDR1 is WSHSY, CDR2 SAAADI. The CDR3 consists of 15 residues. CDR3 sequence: CASTQRLAGGETQYF. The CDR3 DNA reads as TGCGCCAGCACTCAGCGACTAGCGGGCGGAGAGACCCAGTACTTC.